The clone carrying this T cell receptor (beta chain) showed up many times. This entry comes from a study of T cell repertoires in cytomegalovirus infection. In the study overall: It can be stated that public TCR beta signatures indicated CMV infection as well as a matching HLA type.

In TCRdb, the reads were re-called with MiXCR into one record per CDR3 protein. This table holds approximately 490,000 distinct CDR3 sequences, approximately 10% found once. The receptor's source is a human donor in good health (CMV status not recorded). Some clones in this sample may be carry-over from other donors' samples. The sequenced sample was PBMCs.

The DNA of the CDR3 is TGTGCCAGTAGTCATAAGGGGGAGAAGCCCCAGCATTTT. It codes for CASSHKGEKPQHF. The chain is built from TRBV19 and TRBJ1-5, with a weak D call TRBD1 (6 bases). The CDR3 sequence is 13 residues long. Trimming pared 5 bases from V and 8 bases from J, leaving 13 bases between. The germline V gene encodes CDR1 LNHDA and CDR2 SQIVND (reference sequence).